The next 4 T cell receptor beta chains were all read from a single sample in a study of PD-1 blockade in classical Hodgkin lymphoma. Each patient experienced a relapse that followed autologous stem cell transplantation, and brentuximab vedotin exposure varied. Method: immunoSEQ multiplex PCR; TCRdb's copy keeps in-frame clones and lacks some. The table has 100,000 to 120,000 clones, approximately 90% seen once. This material consisted of peripheral blood mononuclear cells (PBMCs), taken before the second cycle of nivolumab. The receptor set was obtained from a human donor with classical Hodgkin lymphoma.

The chain employs TRBV2 and TRBJ2-3; 8 bases align to TRBD2. The CDR3 extends over 15 amino acids. V lost 7 bases and J lost 0; bases outside the gene matches: 6. The germline CDR1 and CDR2 sequences are SNHLY and FYNNEI. The CDR3 nucleotides read TGTGCCAGCAAAAGTAGCGGGGTTAGCACAGATACGCAGTATTTT. Its protein product is CASKSSGVSTDTQYF.

The rearrangement links TRBV6-5 to TRBJ2-7; D possibly corresponds to TRBD1 (5 bases). This CDR3 has 13 amino acids. CDR1 MNHEY and CDR2 SVGAGI come from the germline V gene. V lost 5 bases, J lost 1 base, and 9 bases lay in between. The CDR3 here is CASSRQPSYEQYF. The DNA of the CDR3 is TGTGCCAGCAGTCGACAGCCTTCCTACGAGCAGTACTTC.

J is TRBJ1-2 and V is TRBV5-1, with D hard to call. Looked up from germline, CDR1 is SGHRS and CDR2 is YFSETQ. The CDR3 is made up of 14 amino acids. V was clipped by 1 base and J by 4 bases, with 11 bases between them. The CDR3 is CASSLLGTSYGYTF. CDR3 coding DNA: TGCGCCAGCAGCTTGTTGGGTACCAGCTATGGCTACACCTTC.

This chain links TRBV11-1 with TRBJ2-1, with 13 bases lining up with TRBD2. The germline gives CDR1 SGHAT, CDR2 FQDESV (reference sequence). V lost 0 bases to trimming and J lost 7 bases; unmatched junction nucleotides: 3. The CDR3 has 16 amino acids. The chain's CDR3 is CASSLAGTSGKNEQFF. The CDR3 bases are TGTGCCAGCAGCTTAGCCGGGACTAGCGGGAAAAATGAGCAGTTCTTC. Full variable domain (missing parts from reference TRBV11-1 and TRBJ2-1): EAEVAQSPRYKITEKSQAVAFWCDPISGHATLYWYRQILGQGPELLVQFQDESVVDDSQLPKDRFSAERLKGVDSTLKIQPAELGDSAMYLCASSLAGTSGKNEQFFGPGTRLTVL.